This T cell receptor beta chain was identified during a study of blood T cells in healthy people across ages. This clonotype was seen more than once but under ten times. Its antigen remains unidentified. Together with a sample-barcoded 5' primer, a J-beta primer mix was included in a second PCR lasting roughly 6 to 12 cycles. TCRdb reanalysed the 5' RACE reads using MiXCR and keeps one entry per CDR3 protein. The sample consists of fewer than 2,000,000 distinct CDR3 sequences, around 40% of them appearing once. Study findings and constraints: CMV status of donors was not determined, possibly confounding expanded clonotype changes. Researchers judged that diversity estimates from one million T cells fell short of true values.

Approximately 9 milliliters was the volume of peripheral blood drawn from each donor. V gave up 4 bases and J gave up 1 base, with 13 bases separating them. Germline V gene lookup returns CDR1 SGHTA and CDR2 FQGNSA. This CDR3 contains 15 residues. The origin of this receptor is a human donor in good health. The chain links TRBV7-2 to TRBJ2-5; perhaps TRBD2 as D (5 bases). The sequencing sample was made of blood. CDR3: CASSSQGSAQETQYF. CDR3 nucleotide sequence: TGTGCCAGCAGCTCCCAAGGTAGCGCCCAAGAGACCCAGTACTTC.